Described below is a single TCR beta chain sequence and its context. Its matching antigen is unknown. Trimming shortened V by 0 bases and J by 3 bases, and 12 bases separated the two germline ends. CDR3 length: 15 residues. Germline values: CDR1 SGDLS, CDR2 YYNGEE. The data were produced by immunoSEQ multiplex PCR, yet TCRdb's version contains in-frame clones alone and is incomplete. The repertoire holds over 80,000 clones, more than 75% seen once, with over 15% in the top ten. This sample stems from a study of radiotherapy plus CTLA-4 blockade in lung cancer. Background on the study: There were objective responses in roughly a sixth of patients, and over 30% had disease control. Findings and caveats of the study: The study found tumor-derived TCR clones expanded in blood after radiotherapy plus ipilimumab.

The TCR sequence derives from a human donor with non-small cell lung cancer that progressed on radiotherapy plus ipilimumab. The material sequenced was peripheral blood, taken from a patient treated with radiotherapy plus ipilimumab. V and J are TRBV9 and TRBJ1-2; unclear D gene. CDR3 sequence reads: CASSVAPGIDYGYTF. In nucleotides, the CDR3 is TGTGCCAGCAGCGTAGCCCCTGGGATTGACTATGGCTACACCTTC.